These 6 T cell receptor beta chains were sequenced from one sample in a study of OX40 agonist ivuxolimab in advanced cancers. Sequencing was performed with immunoSEQ multiplex PCR; in TCRdb, only in-frame clones are kept and a portion is missing. The profile shows roughly 70,000 clones, 86% of them singletons. The specimen comprised CD4+ or CD8+ T cells sorted from blood, sampled in a trial of the OX40 agonist ivuxolimab. These receptors were obtained from an adult with an advanced solid tumor such as melanoma, head and neck, liver or kidney cancer.

This clone appeared a single time. This chain uses TRBV28 with TRBJ1-5; D remains ambiguous. This CDR3 comprises 13 residues. The V gene's germline CDR1 is MDHEN and CDR2 SYDVKM. The germline V and J ends were trimmed by 6 bases and 6 bases, with 12 bases remaining between them. The CDR3 nucleotides read TGTGCCAGCAGGAGACTGGCGCCTCAGCCCCAGCATTTT. Its protein product is CASRRLAPQPQHF.

This clone was counted a single time. This rearrangement joins TRBV11-3 to TRBJ2-2; 8 nucleotides agree with TRBD1. From germline, CDR1 is SGHNT and CDR2 YENEEA. There are 14 residues in the CDR3. The junction had 2 bases not matched to a gene; V was cut back by 2 bases and J by 6 bases. In DNA form, the CDR3 reads TGTGCCAGCAGCTTACAGGGGGCGTCCGGGGAGCTGTTTTTT. Translation: CASSLQGASGELFF. The variable domain in full, completed from reference TRBV11-3 and TRBJ2-2, reads EAGVVQSPRYKIIEKKQPVAFWCNPISGHNTLYWYLQNLGQGPELLIRYENEEAVDDSQLPKDRFSAERLKGVDSTLKIQPAELGDSAVYLCASSLQGASGELFFGEGSRLTVL.

The chain has TRBV10-3 and TRBJ2-7; no reliable D call. The CDR3 runs to 12 residues. V was shortened by 7 bases and J by 1 base, with 8 bases between the two germline ends. Germline CDR1 is ENHRY and CDR2 is SYGVKD. The CDR3 coding sequence is TGTGCCATCAATGACGGATCCTACGAGCAGTACTTC. This encodes CAINDGSYEQYF.

The V call is TRBV6-5, the J call TRBJ2-1; 12 positions match TRBD1. The germline V gene has CDR1 MNHEY and CDR2 SVGAGI. V was clipped by 2 bases and J by 10 bases; unmatched bases: 6. The CDR3 runs to 15 residues. CDR3 residues: CASSYTRDRGLEQFF. CDR3 DNA sequence: TGTGCCAGCAGTTACACCCGGGACAGGGGGCTGGAGCAGTTCTTC.

V is TRBV9 and J is TRBJ2-2, with TRBD2 matching over 9 bases. The CDR3 extends over 17 amino acids. V shed 2 bases, J shed 5 bases, and the junction held 10 bases outside the gene matches. CDR1 is SGDLS and CDR2 is YYNGEE in the germline V gene. This CDR3 reads CASSVRGGGAPTGELFF. DNA for the CDR3: TGTGCCAGCAGCGTCCGAGGCGGGGGGGCTCCTACCGGGGAGCTGTTTTTT.

In its sample, this clone was seen once. The chain links TRBV28 to TRBJ1-4; TRBD1 might be the D (5 bases). With 8 bases removed from V and 6 bases from J, the gap between germline ends came to 13 bases. This CDR3 comprises 13 residues. Germline V gene data show CDR1 as MDHEN and CDR2 as SYDVKM. The CDR3 loop is CASLTWGDEKLFF. The CDR3 bases are TGTGCCAGCCTTACTTGGGGGGATGAAAAACTGTTTTTT.